Listed below are T cell receptor beta chains from one sample, sequenced in a study of TIL therapy for anti-PD-1-resistant metastatic lung cancer. Generated by immunoSEQ multiplex PCR, the TCRdb table keeps only in-frame clones and is missing some. The sample lists tens of thousands of clones, approximately 69% occurring once. The starting material was blood, obtained at baseline. The receptors originated from a person aged 25 to 80 with non-small cell lung cancer. Both conserved end residues are part of each CDR3. Each record gives: clone size, J gene, V gene, CDR3 protein. Not every row has a clone size; where given, it reads once, few, many or a size class.

NA TRBJ2-5 TRBV7-7 CASSLVSGSGETQYF
NA TRBJ2-3 TRBV5-4 CASSPPGDGTDTQYF
NA TRBJ2-1 TRBV28 CASSLSESNEQFF
NA TRBJ1-3 TRBV6-5 CASSSSDGGNTIYF
NA TRBJ2-1 TRBV12-5 CASGLVARGTSPYNEQFF
NA TRBJ2-1 TRBV5-1 CASSRSGTSNNEQFF
NA TRBJ2-7 TRBV11-2 CASRGTGATYEQYF
NA TRBJ2-2 TRBV5-1 CASSLTSASGELFF
NA TRBJ2-2 TRBV5-1 CASSVSGANTGELFF
NA TRBJ1-2 TRBV19 CASSISRAMYGYTF
NA TRBJ2-7 TRBV15 CATSRDVSDHYEQYF
once TRBJ2-7 TRBV6-6 CASRGAGALYEQYF
once TRBJ2-2 TRBV6-5 CAIKKGQSNTGELFF
NA TRBJ1-5 TRBV4-2 CASSQNRDRGNQPQHF
NA TRBJ1-6 TRBV27 CASSWNRGDSPLHF
NA TRBJ1-4 TRBV7-9 CASSLGTGREKLFF
few TRBJ2-7 TRBV4-1 CASSQENGLLGLYEQYF
NA TRBJ2-5 TRBV2 CASSERMETQYF
few TRBJ1-6 TRBV2 CASSEDRGTYNSPLHF
once TRBJ1-2 TRBV19 CASSISTGIGGYTF
NA TRBJ2-7 TRBV5-1 CASSLPGVTYEQYF
NA TRBJ2-3 TRBV6-1 CASRLAGIDTQYF
NA TRBJ2-3 TRBV2 CASRGGLAGITDTQYF
NA TRBJ2-3 TRBV5-6 CASSLRLAGGPTDTQYF
NA TRBJ1-1 TRBV27 CASSLGRWNTEAFF
NA TRBJ2-5 TRBV11-2 CASSPGGGGLETQYF
NA TRBJ1-1 TRBV19 CASSIQNRAVNTEAFF
NA TRBJ1-1 TRBV2 CASSEAAHLTEAFF